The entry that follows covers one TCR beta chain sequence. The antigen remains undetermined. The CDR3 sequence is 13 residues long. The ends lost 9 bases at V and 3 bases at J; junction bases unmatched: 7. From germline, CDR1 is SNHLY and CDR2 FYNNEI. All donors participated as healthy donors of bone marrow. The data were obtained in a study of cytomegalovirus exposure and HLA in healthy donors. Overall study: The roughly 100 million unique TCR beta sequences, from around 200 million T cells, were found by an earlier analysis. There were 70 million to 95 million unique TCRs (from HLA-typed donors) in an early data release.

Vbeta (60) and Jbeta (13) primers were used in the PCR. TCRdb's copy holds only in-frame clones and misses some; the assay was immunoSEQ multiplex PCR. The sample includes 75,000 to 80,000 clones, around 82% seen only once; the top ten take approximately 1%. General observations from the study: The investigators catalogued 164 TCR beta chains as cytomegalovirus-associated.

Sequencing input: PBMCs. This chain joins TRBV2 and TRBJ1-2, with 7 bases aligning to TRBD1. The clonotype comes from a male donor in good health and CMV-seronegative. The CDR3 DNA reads TGTGCCAGTCTAAGAGACAGGGACTATGGCTACACCTTC. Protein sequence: CASLRDRDYGYTF.